This entry describes one T cell receptor (beta chain). Its matching antigen is unknown. TCRdb redid the calling of the RT-PCR reads with MiXCR, one entry per CDR3 protein. Of about 480,000 distinct CDR3 sequences listed, roughly 13% are singletons. The germline V gene has CDR1 DFQATT and CDR2 SNEGSKA (reference sequence). The V end lost 7 bases, the J end lost 1 base, and 15 bases lay between the germline ends. This CDR3 spans 14 amino acids. The data derive from a study of response to subunit inactivated influenza vaccine. Study conclusions and caveats: The authors suggested that few new T cells are recruited per seasonal influenza vaccination.

The TCR comes from a man aged 50 to 60 who received an inactivated influenza vaccine. The input for sequencing was PBMCs from blood, taken 35 to 45 days after vaccination. V usage is TRBV20-1 and J usage is TRBJ2-3, with D perhaps matching TRBD2 (5 bases). CDR3 protein: CSVIALSGTDTQYF. CDR3 bases: TGCAGTGTAATAGCGCTTTCTGGCACAGATACGCAGTATTTT.